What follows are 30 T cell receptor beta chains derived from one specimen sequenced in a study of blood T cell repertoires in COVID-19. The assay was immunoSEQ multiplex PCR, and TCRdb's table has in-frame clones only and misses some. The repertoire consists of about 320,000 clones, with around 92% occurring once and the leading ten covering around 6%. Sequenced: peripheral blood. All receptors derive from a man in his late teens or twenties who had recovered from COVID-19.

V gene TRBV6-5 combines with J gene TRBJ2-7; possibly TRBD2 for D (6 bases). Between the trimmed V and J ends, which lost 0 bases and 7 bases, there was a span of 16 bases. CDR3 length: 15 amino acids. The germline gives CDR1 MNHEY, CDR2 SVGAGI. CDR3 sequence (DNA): TGTGCCAGCAGTTACTCGAGTGTGGGGGGACGGGAGCAGTACTTC. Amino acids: CASSYSSVGGREQYF.

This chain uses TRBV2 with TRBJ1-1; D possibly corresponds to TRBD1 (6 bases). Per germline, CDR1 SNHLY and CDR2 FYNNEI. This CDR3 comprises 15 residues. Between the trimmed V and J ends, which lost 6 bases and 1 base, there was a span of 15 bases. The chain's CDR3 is CASSTQGGGNTEAFF. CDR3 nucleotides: TGTGCCAGCAGCACACAGGGAGGGGGGAACACTGAAGCTTTCTTT.

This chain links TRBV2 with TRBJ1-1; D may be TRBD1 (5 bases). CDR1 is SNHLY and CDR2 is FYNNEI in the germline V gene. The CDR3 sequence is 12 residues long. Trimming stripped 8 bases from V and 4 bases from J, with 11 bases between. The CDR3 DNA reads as TGTGCCAGCCGAACAGGTCTCACTGAAGCTTTCTTT. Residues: CASRTGLTEAFF.

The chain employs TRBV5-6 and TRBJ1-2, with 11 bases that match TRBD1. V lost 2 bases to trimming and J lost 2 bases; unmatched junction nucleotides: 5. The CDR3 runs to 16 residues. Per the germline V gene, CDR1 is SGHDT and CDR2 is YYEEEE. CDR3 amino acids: CASSLFGTGGNYGYTF. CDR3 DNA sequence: TGTGCCAGCAGCTTATTCGGGACAGGGGGAAACTATGGCTACACCTTC.

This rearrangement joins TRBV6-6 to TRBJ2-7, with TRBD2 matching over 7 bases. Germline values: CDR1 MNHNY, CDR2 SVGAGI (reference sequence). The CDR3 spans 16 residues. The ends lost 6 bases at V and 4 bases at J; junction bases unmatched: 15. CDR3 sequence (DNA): TGTGCCAGCAGGGCCGGGGGAGCGGGGAACGAGTACGAGCAGTACTTC. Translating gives CASRAGGAGNEYEQYF.

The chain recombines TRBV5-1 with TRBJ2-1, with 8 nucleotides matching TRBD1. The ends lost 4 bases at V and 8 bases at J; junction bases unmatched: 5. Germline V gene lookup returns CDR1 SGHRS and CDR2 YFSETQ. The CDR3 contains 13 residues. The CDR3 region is CASSTGTGDEQFF. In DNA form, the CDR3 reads TGCGCCAGCAGCACGGGGACAGGTGATGAGCAGTTCTTC. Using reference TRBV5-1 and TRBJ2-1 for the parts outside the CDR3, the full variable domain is KAGVTQTPRYLIKTRGQQVTLSCSPISGHRSVSWYQQTPGQGLQFLFEYFSETQRNKGNFPGRFSGRQFSNSRSEMNVSTLELGDSALYLCASSTGTGDEQFFGPGTRLTVL.

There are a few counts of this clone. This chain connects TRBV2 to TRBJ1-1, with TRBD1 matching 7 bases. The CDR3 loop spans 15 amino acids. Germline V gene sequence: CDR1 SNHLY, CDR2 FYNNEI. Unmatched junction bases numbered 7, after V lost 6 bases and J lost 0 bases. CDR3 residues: CASSVQGQMNTEAFF. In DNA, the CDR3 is TGTGCCAGCAGCGTCCAGGGACAGATGAACACTGAAGCTTTCTTT.

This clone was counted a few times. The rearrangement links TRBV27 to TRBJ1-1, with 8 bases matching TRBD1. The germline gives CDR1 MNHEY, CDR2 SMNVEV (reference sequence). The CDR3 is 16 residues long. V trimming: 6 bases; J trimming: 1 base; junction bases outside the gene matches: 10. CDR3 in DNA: TGTGCCAGCAGCATAGACGGACAGGGACCGAACACTGAAGCTTTCTTT. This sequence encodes CASSIDGQGPNTEAFF.

CDR3 DNA: TGTGCCAGCAGCAGCGGCCGGGGGGGGAAAAGGAATTCACCCCTCCACTTT. Translation gives CASSSGRGGKRNSPLHF. The chain couples TRBV21-1 to TRBJ1-6. TRBV21-1 is a listed pseudogene. The CDR3 loop spans 17 amino acids.

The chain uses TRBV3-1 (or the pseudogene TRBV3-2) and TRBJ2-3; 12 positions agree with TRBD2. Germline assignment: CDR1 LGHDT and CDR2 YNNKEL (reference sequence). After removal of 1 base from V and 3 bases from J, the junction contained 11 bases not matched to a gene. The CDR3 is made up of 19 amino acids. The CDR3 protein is CASSQGPALAGGLTDTQYF. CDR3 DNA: TGTGCCAGCAGCCAAGGGCCCGCGCTAGCGGGAGGGTTGACAGATACGCAGTATTTT.

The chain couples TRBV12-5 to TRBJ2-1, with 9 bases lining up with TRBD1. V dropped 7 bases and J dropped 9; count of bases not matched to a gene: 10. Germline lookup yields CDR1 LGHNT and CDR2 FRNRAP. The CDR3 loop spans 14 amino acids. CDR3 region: CASALTGGRGEQFF. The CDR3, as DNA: TGTGCTAGTGCTCTAACAGGGGGCCGGGGTGAGCAGTTCTTC.

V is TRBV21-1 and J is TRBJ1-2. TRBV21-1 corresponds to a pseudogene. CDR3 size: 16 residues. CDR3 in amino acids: CASSKCPGVPVHGYTF. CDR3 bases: TGTGCCAGCAGCAAATGCCCCGGGGTACCGGTACATGGCTACACCTTC.

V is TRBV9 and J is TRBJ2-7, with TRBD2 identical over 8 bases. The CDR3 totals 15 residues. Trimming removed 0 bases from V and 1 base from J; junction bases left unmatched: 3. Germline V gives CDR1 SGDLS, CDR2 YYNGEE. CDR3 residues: CASSVGGGRSYEQYF. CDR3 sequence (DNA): TGTGCCAGCAGCGTAGGTGGCGGGAGGTCCTACGAGCAGTACTTC.

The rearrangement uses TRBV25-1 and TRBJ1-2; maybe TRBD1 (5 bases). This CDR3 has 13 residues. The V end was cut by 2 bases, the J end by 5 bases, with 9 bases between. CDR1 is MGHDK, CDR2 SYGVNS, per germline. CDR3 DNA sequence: TGTGCCAGCAGTGAAGTGGGGCAATATGGCTACACCTTC. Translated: CASSEVGQYGYTF.

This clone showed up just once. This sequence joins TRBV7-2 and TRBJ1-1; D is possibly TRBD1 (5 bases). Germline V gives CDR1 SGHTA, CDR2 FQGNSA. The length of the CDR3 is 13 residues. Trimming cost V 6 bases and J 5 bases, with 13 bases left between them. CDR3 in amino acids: CASSRAGGTEAFF. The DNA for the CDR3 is TGTGCCAGCAGTCGAGCCGGGGGGACTGAAGCTTTCTTT.

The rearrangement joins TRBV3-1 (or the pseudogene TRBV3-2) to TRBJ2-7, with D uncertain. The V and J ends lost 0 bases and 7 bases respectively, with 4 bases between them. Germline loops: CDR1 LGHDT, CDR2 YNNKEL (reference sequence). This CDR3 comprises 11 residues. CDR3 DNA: TGTGCCAGCAGCCAAGATATGGAGCAGTACTTC. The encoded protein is CASSQDMEQYF.

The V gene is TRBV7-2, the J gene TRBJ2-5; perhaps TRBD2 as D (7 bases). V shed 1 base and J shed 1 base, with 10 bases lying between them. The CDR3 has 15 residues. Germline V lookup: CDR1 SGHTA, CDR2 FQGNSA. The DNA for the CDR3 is TGTGCCAGCAGCTTAGTTGGGGGGGCCCAAGAGACCCAGTACTTC. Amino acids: CASSLVGGAQETQYF.

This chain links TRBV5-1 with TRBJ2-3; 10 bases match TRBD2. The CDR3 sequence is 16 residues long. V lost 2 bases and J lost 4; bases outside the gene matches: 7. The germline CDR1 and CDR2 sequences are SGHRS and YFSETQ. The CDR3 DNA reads TGCGCCAGCAGCTTCTCCGGGACTAGCGTCCCAGATACGCAGTATTTT. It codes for CASSFSGTSVPDTQYF.

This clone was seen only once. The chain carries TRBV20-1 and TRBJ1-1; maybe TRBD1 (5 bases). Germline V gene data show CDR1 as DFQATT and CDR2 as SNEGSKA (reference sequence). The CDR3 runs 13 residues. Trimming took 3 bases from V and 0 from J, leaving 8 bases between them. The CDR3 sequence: CSASGHLNTEAFF. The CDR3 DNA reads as TGCAGTGCTAGTGGACACCTGAACACTGAAGCTTTCTTT.

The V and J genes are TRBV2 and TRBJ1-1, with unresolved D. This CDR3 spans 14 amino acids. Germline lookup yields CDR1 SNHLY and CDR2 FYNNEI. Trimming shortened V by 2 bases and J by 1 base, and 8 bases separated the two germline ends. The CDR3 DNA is TGTGCCAGCAGTGAACGGTCAGGGAACACTGAAGCTTTCTTT. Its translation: CASSERSGNTEAFF.

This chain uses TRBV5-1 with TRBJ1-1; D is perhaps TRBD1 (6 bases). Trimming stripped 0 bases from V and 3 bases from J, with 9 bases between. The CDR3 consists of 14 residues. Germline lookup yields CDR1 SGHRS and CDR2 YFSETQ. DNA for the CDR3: TGCGCCAGCAGCTTGGAAGACAGGTACACTGAAGCTTTCTTT. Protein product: CASSLEDRYTEAFF.

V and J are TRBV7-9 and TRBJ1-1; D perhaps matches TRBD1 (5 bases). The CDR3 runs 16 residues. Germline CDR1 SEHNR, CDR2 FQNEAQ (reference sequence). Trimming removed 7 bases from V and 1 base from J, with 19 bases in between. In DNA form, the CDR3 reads TGTGCCAGCACCGAGCCCCTAGTAGACAGGAACACTGAAGCTTTCTTT. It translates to CASTEPLVDRNTEAFF.

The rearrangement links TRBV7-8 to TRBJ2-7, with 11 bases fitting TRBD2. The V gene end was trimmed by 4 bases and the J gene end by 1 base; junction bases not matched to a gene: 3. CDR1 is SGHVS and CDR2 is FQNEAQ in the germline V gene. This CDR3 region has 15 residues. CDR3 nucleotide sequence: TGTGCCAGCAGCTCCTGGACTAGCGGGTCCTACGAGCAGTACTTC. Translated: CASSSWTSGSYEQYF.

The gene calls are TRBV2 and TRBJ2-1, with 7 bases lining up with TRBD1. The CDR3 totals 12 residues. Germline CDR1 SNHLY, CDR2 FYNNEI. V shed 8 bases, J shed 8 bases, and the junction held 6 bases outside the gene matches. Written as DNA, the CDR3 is TGTGCCAGCCGCAGGGGGTACGATGAGCAGTTCTTC. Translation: CASRRGYDEQFF.

The CDR3 reads CAISPWAGEAFF. The CDR3 DNA follows: TGTGCCATCTCACCCTGGGCGGGTGAAGCTTTCTTT. The genes are TRBV10-3 and TRBJ1-1; D ambiguous. With 8 bases removed from V and 7 bases from J, the gap between germline ends came to 14 bases. Germline-derived CDR1 and CDR2 are ENHRY and SYGVKD. The CDR3 sequence is 12 residues long.

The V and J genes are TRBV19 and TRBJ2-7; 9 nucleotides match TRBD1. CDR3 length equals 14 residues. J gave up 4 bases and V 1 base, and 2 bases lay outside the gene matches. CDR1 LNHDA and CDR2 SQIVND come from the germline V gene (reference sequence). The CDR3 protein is CASSIGGQGYEQYF. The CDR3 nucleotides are TGTGCCAGTAGTATAGGGGGACAGGGATACGAGCAGTACTTC.

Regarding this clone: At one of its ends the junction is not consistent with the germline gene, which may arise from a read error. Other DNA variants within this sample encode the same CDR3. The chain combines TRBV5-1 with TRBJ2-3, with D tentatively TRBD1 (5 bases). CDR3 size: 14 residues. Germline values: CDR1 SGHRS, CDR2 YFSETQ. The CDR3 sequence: CASSLVGETDTQYF. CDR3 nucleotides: TGCGCCAGCAGTTTGGTAGGGGAAACAGATACGCAGTATTTT.

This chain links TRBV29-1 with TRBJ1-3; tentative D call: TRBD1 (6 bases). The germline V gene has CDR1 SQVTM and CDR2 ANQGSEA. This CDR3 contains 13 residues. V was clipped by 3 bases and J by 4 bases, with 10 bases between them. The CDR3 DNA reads TGCAGCGTTGAGGGGCAGGGGGGAAACACCATATATTTT. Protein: CSVEGQGGNTIYF.

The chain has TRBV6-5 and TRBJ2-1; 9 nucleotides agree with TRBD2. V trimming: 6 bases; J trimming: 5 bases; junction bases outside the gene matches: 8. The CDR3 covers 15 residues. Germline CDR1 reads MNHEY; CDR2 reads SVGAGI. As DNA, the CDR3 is TGTGCCAGCAGGGCGTGGCGGGAGGGCCACAATGAGCAGTTCTTC. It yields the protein CASRAWREGHNEQFF.

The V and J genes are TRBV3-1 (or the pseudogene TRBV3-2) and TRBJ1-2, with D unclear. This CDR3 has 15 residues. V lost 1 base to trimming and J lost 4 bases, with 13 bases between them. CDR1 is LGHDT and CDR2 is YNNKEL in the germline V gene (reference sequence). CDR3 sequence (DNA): TGTGCCAGCAGCCAAGGTGGCGGAAGCGGCTATGGCTACACCTTC. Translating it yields CASSQGGGSGYGYTF.